The table lists the clone carrying this TCR beta chain with a count of one. The germline gives CDR1 WNHNN, CDR2 SYGVQD (reference sequence). V lost 10 bases, J lost 2 bases, and 5 bases stayed unmatched. This CDR3 region has 12 residues. The entry originates in a study of control samples from healthy donors and cancer patients. Some clones are missing from TCRdb's copy, which holds only in-frame ones; the method was immunoSEQ multiplex PCR. The sample carries tens of thousands of clones, 95% to 96% recorded once. V and J are TRBV10-1 and TRBJ2-7; 7 nucleotides match TRBD1. The clonotype was recovered from a woman in her 30s in good health. Sequencing was performed on blood. CDR3 coding DNA: TGCGCCAAATCCGGGACAGCCTACGAGCAGTACTTC. Translating gives CAKSGTAYEQYF.